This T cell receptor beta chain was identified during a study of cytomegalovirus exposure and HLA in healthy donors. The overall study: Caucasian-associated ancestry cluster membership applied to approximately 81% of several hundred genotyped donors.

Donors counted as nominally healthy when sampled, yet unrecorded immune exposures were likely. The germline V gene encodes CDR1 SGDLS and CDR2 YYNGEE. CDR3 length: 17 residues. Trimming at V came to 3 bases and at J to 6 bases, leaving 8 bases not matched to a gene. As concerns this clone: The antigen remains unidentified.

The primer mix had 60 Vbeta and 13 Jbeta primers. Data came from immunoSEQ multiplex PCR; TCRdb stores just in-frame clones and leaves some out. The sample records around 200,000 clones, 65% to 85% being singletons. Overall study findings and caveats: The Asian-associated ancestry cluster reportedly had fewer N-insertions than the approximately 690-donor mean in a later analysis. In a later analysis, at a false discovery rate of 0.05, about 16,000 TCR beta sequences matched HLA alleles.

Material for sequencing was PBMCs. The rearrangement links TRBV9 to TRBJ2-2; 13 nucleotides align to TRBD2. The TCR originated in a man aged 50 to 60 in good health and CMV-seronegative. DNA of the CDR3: TGTGCCAGCAGCGGTCTACTAGCGGGAGGGCCAGCCGGGGAGCTGTTTTTT. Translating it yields CASSGLLAGGPAGELFF.